The T cell receptor (beta chain) described here comes from a study of blood T cell repertoires in COVID-19. The CDR3 is made up of 14 amino acids. The V and J ends lost 2 bases and 1 base respectively, with 9 bases between them. Looked up from germline, CDR1 is MNHEY and CDR2 is SVGEGT. Assay used: immunoSEQ multiplex PCR; TCRdb lists only in-frame clones, some missing. The repertoire includes roughly 79,000 clones, 80% to 90% of them detected once, and about 4.5% sits in the top ten. This clone has more than one count but fewer than ten. The gene calls are TRBV6-2 or TRBV6-3 and TRBJ2-7; tentative D call: TRBD2 (6 bases). Specimen: peripheral blood. The TCR comes from a man in his fifties with active COVID-19. This CDR3 reads CASSYGTDSYEQYF. CDR3 nucleotide sequence: TGTGCCAGCAGTTACGGGACTGATTCCTACGAGCAGTACTTC.